Detailed here is one TCR beta chain. The CDR3 totals 16 residues. J gave up 5 bases and V 4 bases, and 9 bases lay outside the gene matches. Germline V gene data show CDR1 as SGHNT and CDR2 as YYREEE (reference sequence). This specimen comes from a study of blood T cell repertoires in COVID-19. As for the study in general: The study drew acute and convalescent COVID-19 samples from the United States, Italy and Spain.

Sequenced by immunoSEQ multiplex PCR; TCRdb stores in-frame clones only, minus some. The data hold roughly 120,000 clones, with approximately 89% observed a single time. Specimen: peripheral blood. The V call is TRBV5-4, the J call TRBJ2-3; 11 bases match TRBD2. The sequence derives from an older woman with COVID-19, enrolled during active disease. CDR3 in DNA: TGTGCCAGCAGCCCTAGACTAGCGGGGTCCGTAGATACGCAGTATTTT. It specifies CASSPRLAGSVDTQYF.